This T cell receptor beta chain was identified in a study of T cells in Graves' hyperthyroidism and ophthalmopathy (dated by TCRdb to the late 2010s). For the wider study: Peripheral blood samples were taken at initial diagnosis, before any treatment was given. The 100 or so discovery patients were randomly split 7:3 into training and test sets. TCR Vbeta CDR3 sequencing of approximately 140 peripheral blood samples (over 40 ophthalmopathy, over 70 hyperthyroidism and some 17 progressor patients) is reported in the paper. A discovery cohort of about a hundred patients, fewer than 50 with Graves' ophthalmopathy and approximately 57 with stable Graves' hyperthyroidism, was used to find distinguishing TCR V-J signatures. An independent validation cohort of about 19 hyperthyroidism patients and more than 15 patients who later progressed to ophthalmopathy tested prospective prediction of ophthalmopathy. The study also compared thyroid tissue and blood T-cell repertoires from five or six Graves' hyperthyroidism patients. After sampling, hyperthyroidism patients received methimazole starting at 30 mg daily, and ophthalmopathy patients received high-dose intravenous methylprednisolone.

TCR beta CDR3 regions were amplified from RNA transcripts. For the first round of RT-PCR on the TCR CDR3, the HTBI primer set was used together with the Qiagen OneStep RT-PCR kit. Libraries were constructed in a second round of multiplex PCR, after which size selection and purification were carried out. The libraries were sequenced on an Illumina HiSeq2000 using paired-end 100 bp reads. Under the source paper's analysis protocol: SOAPnuke was used to process the raw data, with reads discarded if the reads contained adapters or uncalled bases, had a mean Phred below 15, or lacked an exact constant-primer or identifier match. High-quality paired reads were merged with COPE v1.2.5, and unique nucleotide sequences were defined as clonotypes. MiTCR v1.1 was used to align the clonotypes against IMGT TRBV, TRBD and TRBJ reference segments. The analysis was restricted to V-J combinations with a frequency above 0.0001, which together covered 99.2% of the repertoires. A TCS score was defined as the ratio between F50 (clonal expansion) and ExV (chaos), using BLOSUM62-based TCRdist between CDR3 peptides within each V-J. Welch's t-statistics and random forest reduced fewer than 600 V-J features to around 14, which were used in a naive Bayes classifier (R e1071). The public reads were reanalyzed by TCRdb: fastp trimming at Q25, MiXCR alignment, in-frame beta chains only. Identical CDR3 protein sequences are pooled into one entry, listed with their most common genes and DNA. The V and J calls were not made by the authors but by TCRdb's processing. The sample table shows some 600,000 distinct CDR3 sequences, and more than 11% are seen once. The top ten clonotypes cover 5% to 7% of the sample.

The hyperthyroidism patients were between 18 and 65 years old and newly diagnosed, with a disease duration of less than 2 months. Patients with uncontrolled infections, other autoimmune diseases, pregnancy or lactation were excluded. Clinical symptoms, serum thyroxine and TRAb, thyroid ultrasound, and orbital computed tomography formed the basis for the diagnoses. For progressor patients, blood was drawn at the first diagnosis of hyperthyroidism, before any ophthalmopathy symptoms had appeared. Ficoll-Paque density gradient centrifugation was used to isolate PBMCs from under 11 ml of fresh peripheral blood. Progressor patients were first diagnosed with Graves' hyperthyroidism and then developed ophthalmopathy during follow-up. Total RNA was extracted using Trizol reagent, and RNA quality was assessed on an Agilent 2100 Bioanalyzer. Overall study results and their limits: Sample size was not statistically predetermined, and blinding of investigators to group allocation was not performed. Blood samples also contained most of the expanded thyroid clonotypes (frequency above 0.001), which suggests that blood repertoires may reflect thyroid immune responses. In validation, progression to ophthalmopathy was predicted by the model with 55% to 71% sensitivity and around 75% specificity, a median of around 6.5 months before onset. In cross-validation, a model built on a 13 V-J signature told ophthalmopathy apart from stable hyperthyroidism with under 90% sensitivity and about 81% specificity, and in testing the same model reached 80%/75%.

Spanning cysteine to phenylalanine, the CDR3 consists of 21 amino acids. The kept DNA is CDR3 alone, 63 bases in frame from the first base. After removal of 5 bases from V and 4 bases from J, the junction retains 23 bases not matched to a gene. This clonotype was picked up many times. Its cognate antigen has yet to be identified. Base quality data are lacking; no much larger clone is found one base away. The rearrangement combines TRBV12-3 or TRBV12-4 with TRBJ2-3, with 11 central nucleotides matching TRBD2. Material for sequencing was blood. This clonotype was sampled from a woman aged 25 to 39 with Graves' hyperthyroidism that later progressed to Graves' ophthalmopathy. The nucleotide sequence reads TGTGCCAGCAGTCCCTCGAGACTAGCGGGACTCTACGCAAGAGACGCAGATACGCAGTATTTT. It translates as CASSPSRLAGLYARDADTQYF.